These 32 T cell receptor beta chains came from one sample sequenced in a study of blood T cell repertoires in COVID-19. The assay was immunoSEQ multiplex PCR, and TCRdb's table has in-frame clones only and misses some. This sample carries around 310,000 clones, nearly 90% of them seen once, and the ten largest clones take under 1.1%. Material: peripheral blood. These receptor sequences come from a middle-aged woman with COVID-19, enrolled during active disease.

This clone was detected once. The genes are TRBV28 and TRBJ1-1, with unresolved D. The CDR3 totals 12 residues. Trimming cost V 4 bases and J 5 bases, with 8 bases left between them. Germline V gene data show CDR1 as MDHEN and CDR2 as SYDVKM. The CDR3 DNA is TGTGCCAGCAGTTCCTCGGGAACTGAAGCTTTCTTT. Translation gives CASSSSGTEAFF.

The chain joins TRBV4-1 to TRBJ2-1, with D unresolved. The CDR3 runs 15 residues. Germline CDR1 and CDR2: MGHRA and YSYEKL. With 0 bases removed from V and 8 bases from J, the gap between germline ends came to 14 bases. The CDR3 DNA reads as TGCGCCAGCAGCCAAGAGCTACTACCCACGGATGAGCAGTTCTTC. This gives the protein CASSQELLPTDEQFF.

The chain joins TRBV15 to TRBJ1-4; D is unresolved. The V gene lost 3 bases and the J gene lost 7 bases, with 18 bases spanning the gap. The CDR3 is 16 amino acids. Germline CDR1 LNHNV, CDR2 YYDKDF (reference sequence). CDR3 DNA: TGTGCCACCAGCAGCTTCAGGTCCGGGGAACGTGAAAAACTGTTTTTT. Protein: CATSSFRSGEREKLFF.

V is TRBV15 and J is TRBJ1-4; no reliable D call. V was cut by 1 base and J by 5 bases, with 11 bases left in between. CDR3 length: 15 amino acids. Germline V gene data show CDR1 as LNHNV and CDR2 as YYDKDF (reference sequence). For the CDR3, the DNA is TGTGCCACCAGCAGAGTTCGAAACGGGAATGAAAAACTGTTTTTT. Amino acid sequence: CATSRVRNGNEKLFF.

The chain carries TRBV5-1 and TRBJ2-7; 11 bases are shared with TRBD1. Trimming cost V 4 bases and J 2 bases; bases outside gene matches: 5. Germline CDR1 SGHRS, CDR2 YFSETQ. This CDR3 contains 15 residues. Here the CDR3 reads CASSRQGQGAYEQYF. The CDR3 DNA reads TGCGCCAGCAGCCGACAGGGACAGGGGGCCTACGAGCAGTACTTC.

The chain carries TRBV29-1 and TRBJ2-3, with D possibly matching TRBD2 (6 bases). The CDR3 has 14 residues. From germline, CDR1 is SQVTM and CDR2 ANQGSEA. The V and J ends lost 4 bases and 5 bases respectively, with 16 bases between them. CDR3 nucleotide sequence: TGCAGCGTTGCTGGACACAAGGGAGGAGATACGCAGTATTTT. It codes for CSVAGHKGGDTQYF.

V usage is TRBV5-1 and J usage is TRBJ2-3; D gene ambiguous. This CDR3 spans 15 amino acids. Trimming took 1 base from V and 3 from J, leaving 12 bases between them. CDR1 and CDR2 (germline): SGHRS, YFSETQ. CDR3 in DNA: TGCGCCAGCAGCTTGTACACGTCTAGGACAGATACGCAGTATTTT. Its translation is CASSLYTSRTDTQYF.

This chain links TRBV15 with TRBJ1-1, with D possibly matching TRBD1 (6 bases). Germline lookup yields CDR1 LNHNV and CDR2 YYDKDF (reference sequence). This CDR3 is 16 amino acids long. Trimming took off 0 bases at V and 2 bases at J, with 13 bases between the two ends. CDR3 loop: CATSRDGGGPNTEAFF. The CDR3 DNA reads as TGTGCCACCAGCAGAGATGGTGGGGGCCCAAACACTGAAGCTTTCTTT.

CDR3 sequence reads: CASSWIAGGGYNEQFF. In DNA form, the CDR3 reads TGTGCCAGCAGTTGGATAGCGGGAGGGGGATACAATGAGCAGTTCTTC. The rearrangement joins TRBV28 to TRBJ2-1, with TRBD2 matching 11 bases. The trim removed 4 bases at V and 4 bases at J, leaving 6 bases unmatched. CDR1 is MDHEN, CDR2 SYDVKM, per germline. This CDR3 contains 16 residues. Filled out from reference TRBV28 and TRBJ2-1, the complete variable domain reads DVKVTQSSRYLVKRTGEKVFLECVQDMDHENMFWYRQDPGLGLRLIYFSYDVKMKEKGDIPEGYSVSREKKERFSLILESASTNQTSMYLCASSWIAGGGYNEQFFGPGTRLTVL.

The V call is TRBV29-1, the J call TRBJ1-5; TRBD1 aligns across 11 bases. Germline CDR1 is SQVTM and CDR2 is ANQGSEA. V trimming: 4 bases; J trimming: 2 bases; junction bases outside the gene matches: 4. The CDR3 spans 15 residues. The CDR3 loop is CSVGTGGRGNQPQHF. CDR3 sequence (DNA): TGCAGCGTTGGGACAGGGGGCAGGGGCAATCAGCCCCAGCATTTT. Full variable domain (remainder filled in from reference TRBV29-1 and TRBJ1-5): SAVISQKPSRDICQRGTSLTIQCQVDSQVTMMFWYRQQPGQSLTLIATANQGSEATYESGFVIDKFPISRPNLTFSTLTVSNMSPEDSSIYLCSVGTGGRGNQPQHFGDGTRLSIL.

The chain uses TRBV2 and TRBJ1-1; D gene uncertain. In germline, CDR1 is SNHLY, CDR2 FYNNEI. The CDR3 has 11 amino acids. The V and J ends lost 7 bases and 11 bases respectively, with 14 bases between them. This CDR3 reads CASTREAGAFF. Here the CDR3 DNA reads TGTGCCAGCACCAGAGAAGCCGGGGCTTTCTTT.

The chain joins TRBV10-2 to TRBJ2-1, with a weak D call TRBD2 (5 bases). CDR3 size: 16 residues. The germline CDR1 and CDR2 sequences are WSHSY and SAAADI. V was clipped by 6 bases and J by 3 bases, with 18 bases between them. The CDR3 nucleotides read TGCGCCAGCAGGGAAATGGGTAGCGTTCACTACAATGAGCAGTTCTTC. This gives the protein CASREMGSVHYNEQFF.

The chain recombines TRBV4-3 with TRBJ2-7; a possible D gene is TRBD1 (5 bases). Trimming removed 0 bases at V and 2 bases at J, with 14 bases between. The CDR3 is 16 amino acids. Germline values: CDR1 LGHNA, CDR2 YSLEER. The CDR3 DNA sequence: TGCGCCAGCAGCCAAGATATTATGGACAAAACCTACGAGCAGTACTTC. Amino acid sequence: CASSQDIMDKTYEQYF.

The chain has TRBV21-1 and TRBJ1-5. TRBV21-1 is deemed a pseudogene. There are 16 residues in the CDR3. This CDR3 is CASSKSGEGGNQPQHF. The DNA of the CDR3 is TGTGCCAGCAGCAAATCGGGTGAAGGAGGCAATCAGCCCCAGCATTTT.

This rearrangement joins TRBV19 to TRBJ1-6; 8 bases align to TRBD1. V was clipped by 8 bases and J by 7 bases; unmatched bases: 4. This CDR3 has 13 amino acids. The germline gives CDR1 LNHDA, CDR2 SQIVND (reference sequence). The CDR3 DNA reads TGTGCCAGTGGGACAGGTGGGAATTCACCCCTCCACTTT. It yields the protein CASGTGGNSPLHF.

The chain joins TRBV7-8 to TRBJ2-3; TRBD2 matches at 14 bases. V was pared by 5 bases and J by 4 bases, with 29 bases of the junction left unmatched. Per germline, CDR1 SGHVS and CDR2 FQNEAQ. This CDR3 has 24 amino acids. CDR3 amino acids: CASSPTPPGLAGVGSGKRADTQYF. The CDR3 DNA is TGTGCCAGCAGCCCAACACCCCCGGGACTAGCGGGAGTTGGGTCGGGAAAACGGGCAGATACGCAGTATTTT.

The CDR3 is CASSSRDRWETQYF. CDR3 DNA sequence: TGTGCCAGCAGTTCCCGGGACAGATGGGAGACCCAGTACTTC. V gene TRBV6-2 or TRBV6-3 combines with J gene TRBJ2-5; 7 bases agree with TRBD1. The ends lost 4 bases at V and 5 bases at J; junction bases unmatched: 7. The V gene's germline CDR1 is MNHEY and CDR2 SVGEGT. This CDR3 region has 14 residues.

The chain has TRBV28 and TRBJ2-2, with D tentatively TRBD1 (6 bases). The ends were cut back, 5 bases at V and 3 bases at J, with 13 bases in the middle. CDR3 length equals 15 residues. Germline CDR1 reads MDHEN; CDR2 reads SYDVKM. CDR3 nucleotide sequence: TGTGCCAGCAGTCTCTCGAACAGGGACACCGGGGAGCTGTTTTTT. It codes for CASSLSNRDTGELFF.

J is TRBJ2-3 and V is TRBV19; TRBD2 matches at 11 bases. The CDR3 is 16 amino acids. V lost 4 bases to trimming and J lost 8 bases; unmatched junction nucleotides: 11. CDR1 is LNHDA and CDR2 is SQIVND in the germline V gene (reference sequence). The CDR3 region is CASSTGTSGLERTQYF. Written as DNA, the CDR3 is TGTGCCAGTAGTACCGGGACTAGCGGACTCGAACGTACGCAGTATTTT.

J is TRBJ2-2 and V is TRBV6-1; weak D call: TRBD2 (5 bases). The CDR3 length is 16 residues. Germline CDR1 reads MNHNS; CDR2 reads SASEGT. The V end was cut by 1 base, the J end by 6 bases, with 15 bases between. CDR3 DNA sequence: TGTGCCAGCAGTGAAGTTATGCCAGGCGGGCCCGGGGAGCTGTTTTTT. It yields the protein CASSEVMPGGPGELFF.

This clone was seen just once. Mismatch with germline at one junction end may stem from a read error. DNA for the CDR3: TGTGCCAGCAGCGTAGATGGCCTAACTACTGAAAAACTGTTTTTT. Protein sequence: CASSVDGLTTEKLFF. The chain employs TRBV9 and TRBJ1-4, with D hard to call. The CDR3 has 15 residues. The V gene's germline CDR1 is SGDLS and CDR2 YYNGEE.

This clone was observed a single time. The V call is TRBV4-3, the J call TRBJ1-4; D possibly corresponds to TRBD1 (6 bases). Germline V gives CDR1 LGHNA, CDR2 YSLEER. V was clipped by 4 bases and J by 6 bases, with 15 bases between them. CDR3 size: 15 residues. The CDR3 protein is CASSPPGDTDEKLFF. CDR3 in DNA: TGCGCCAGCAGCCCCCCTGGGGACACAGATGAAAAACTGTTTTTT.

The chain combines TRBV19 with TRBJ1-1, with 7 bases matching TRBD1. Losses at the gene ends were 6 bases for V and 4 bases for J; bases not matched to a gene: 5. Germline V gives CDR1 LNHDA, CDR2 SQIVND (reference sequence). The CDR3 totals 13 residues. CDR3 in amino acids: CASRTGWATEAFF. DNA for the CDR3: TGTGCCAGTAGGACAGGGTGGGCCACTGAAGCTTTCTTT.

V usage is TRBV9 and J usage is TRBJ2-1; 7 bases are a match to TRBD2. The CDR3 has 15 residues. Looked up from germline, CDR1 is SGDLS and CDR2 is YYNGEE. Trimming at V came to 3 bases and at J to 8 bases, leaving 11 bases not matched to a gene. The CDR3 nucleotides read TGTGCCAGCAGCGCCCGACGAGCGGGAAGGGATGAGCAGTTCTTC. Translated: CASSARRAGRDEQFF.

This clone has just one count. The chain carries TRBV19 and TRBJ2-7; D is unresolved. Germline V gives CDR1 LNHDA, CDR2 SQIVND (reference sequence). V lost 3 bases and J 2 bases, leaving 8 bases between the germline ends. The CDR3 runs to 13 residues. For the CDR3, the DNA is TGTGCCAGTAGTATCCAACAGCCCTACGAGCAGTACTTC. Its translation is CASSIQQPYEQYF.

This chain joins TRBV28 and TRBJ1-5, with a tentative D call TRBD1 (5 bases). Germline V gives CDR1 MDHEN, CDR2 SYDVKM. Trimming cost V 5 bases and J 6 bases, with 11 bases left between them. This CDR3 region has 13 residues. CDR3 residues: CASSARQFQPQHF. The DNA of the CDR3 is TGTGCCAGCAGTGCAAGACAGTTTCAGCCCCAGCATTTT.

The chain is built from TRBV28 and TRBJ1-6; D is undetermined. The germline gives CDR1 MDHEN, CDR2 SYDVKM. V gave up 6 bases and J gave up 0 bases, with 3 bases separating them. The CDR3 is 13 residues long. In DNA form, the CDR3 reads TGTGCCAGCAGCCTCTCCTATAATTCACCCCTCCACTTT. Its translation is CASSLSYNSPLHF. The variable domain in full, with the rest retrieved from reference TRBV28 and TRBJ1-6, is DVKVTQSSRYLVKRTGEKVFLECVQDMDHENMFWYRQDPGLGLRLIYFSYDVKMKEKGDIPEGYSVSREKKERFSLILESASTNQTSMYLCASSLSYNSPLHFGNGTRLTVT.

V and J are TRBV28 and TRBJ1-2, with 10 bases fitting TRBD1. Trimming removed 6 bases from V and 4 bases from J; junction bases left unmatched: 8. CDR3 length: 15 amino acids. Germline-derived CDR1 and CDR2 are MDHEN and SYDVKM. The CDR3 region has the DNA TGTGCCAGCAGCGCCACCGGACAGGGGGGCTATGGCTACACCTTC. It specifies CASSATGQGGYGYTF.

The CDR3 DNA is TGTGCCAGCTGGGTCAAAGGGGATAACACTGAAGCTTTCTTT. The encoded protein is CASWVKGDNTEAFF. The chain is built from TRBV28 and TRBJ1-1; maybe TRBD1 (5 bases). Trimming pared 8 bases from V and 2 bases from J, leaving 15 bases between. CDR1 and CDR2 from the germline V gene are MDHEN and SYDVKM. CDR3 size: 14 residues.

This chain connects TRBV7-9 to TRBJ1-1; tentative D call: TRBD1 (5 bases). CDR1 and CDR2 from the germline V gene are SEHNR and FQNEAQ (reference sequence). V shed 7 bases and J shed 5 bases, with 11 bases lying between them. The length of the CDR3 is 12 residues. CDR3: CASTRGGTEAFF. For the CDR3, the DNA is TGTGCCAGCACCCGGGGGGGGACTGAAGCTTTCTTT.

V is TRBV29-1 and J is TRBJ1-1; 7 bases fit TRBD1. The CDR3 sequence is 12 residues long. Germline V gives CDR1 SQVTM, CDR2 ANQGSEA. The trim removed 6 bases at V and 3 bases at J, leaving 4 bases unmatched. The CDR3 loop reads CSVAQGYTEAFF. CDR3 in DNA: TGCAGCGTGGCACAGGGGTACACTGAAGCTTTCTTT.

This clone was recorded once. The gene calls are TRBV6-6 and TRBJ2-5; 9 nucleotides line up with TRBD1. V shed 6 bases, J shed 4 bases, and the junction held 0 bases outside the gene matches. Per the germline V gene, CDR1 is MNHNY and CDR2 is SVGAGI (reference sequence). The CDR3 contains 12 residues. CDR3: CASRTGGETQYF. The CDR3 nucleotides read TGTGCCAGCAGGACAGGGGGAGAGACCCAGTACTTC.